The 12 T cell receptor beta chains presented below share a single source sample, sequenced in a study of cytomegalovirus exposure and HLA in healthy donors. The PCR contained 60 Vbeta and 13 Jbeta primers. Generated by immunoSEQ multiplex PCR, the TCRdb table keeps only in-frame clones and is missing some. The repertoire has 100,000 or so clones, roughly 71% of them found once; the top ten carry roughly a tenth. Sequenced: PBMCs. Every receptor here comes from a man aged 40-55 years in good health and CMV-seropositive.

This clone was seen a few times. V usage is TRBV6-5 and J usage is TRBJ2-7, with TRBD1 as a possible D gene (6 bases). CDR1 is MNHEY, CDR2 SVGAGI, per germline. The CDR3 length is 14 residues. Trimming removed 4 bases from V and 3 bases from J, with 13 bases in between. Written as DNA, the CDR3 is TGTGCCAGCAGTTCCCCCAACAGGGACTACGAGCAGTACTTC. It codes for CASSSPNRDYEQYF.

This chain connects TRBV25-1 to TRBJ1-5, with D tentatively TRBD1 (5 bases). This CDR3 is built from 14 residues. Germline V gene lookup returns CDR1 MGHDK and CDR2 SYGVNS. The V and J ends lost 0 bases and 6 bases respectively, with 9 bases between them. Written as DNA, the CDR3 is TGTGCCAGCAGTGAATACAGGGTGGCTCAGCCCCAGCATTTT. Amino acids: CASSEYRVAQPQHF.

The genes are TRBV28 and TRBJ2-7, with D maybe TRBD1 (6 bases). The CDR3 extends over 14 amino acids. The V and J ends lost 3 bases and 0 bases respectively, with 9 bases between them. CDR1 MDHEN and CDR2 SYDVKM come from the germline V gene. CDR3 bases: TGTGCCAGCAGTTTTAGGGGGATCTCCTACGAGCAGTACTTC. Residues: CASSFRGISYEQYF. Filled out from reference TRBV28 and TRBJ2-7, the complete variable domain reads DVKVTQSSRYLVKRTGEKVFLECVQDMDHENMFWYRQDPGLGLRLIYFSYDVKMKEKGDIPEGYSVSREKKERFSLILESASTNQTSMYLCASSFRGISYEQYFGPGTRLTVT.

This clone occurred once. The chain combines TRBV11-2 with TRBJ2-5; 9 bases are shared with TRBD1. CDR1 is SGHAT and CDR2 is FQNNGV in the germline V gene. Losses at the gene ends were 1 base for V and 2 bases for J; bases not matched to a gene: 2. The CDR3 consists of 15 residues. The CDR3 DNA is TGTGCCAGCAGCTTAGGGACAGGGGTACAAGAGACCCAGTACTTC. This gives the protein CASSLGTGVQETQYF.

V usage is TRBV4-2 and J usage is TRBJ1-3; D perhaps matches TRBD1 (5 bases). Trimming removed 1 base from V and 1 base from J, with 14 bases in between. Germline CDR1 LGHNA, CDR2 YNFKEQ. The CDR3 is 17 amino acids. CDR3 nucleotides: TGTGCCAGCAGCCAAGTGGGGCAGGCTGGGTCTGGAAACACCATATATTTT. The encoded protein is CASSQVGQAGSGNTIYF.

This chain links TRBV7-9 with TRBJ2-1; 9 bases fit TRBD2. Germline trimming cut 1 base from V and 7 bases from J; bases unmatched to any gene: 5. This CDR3 spans 15 amino acids. Germline CDR1 SEHNR, CDR2 FQNEAQ (reference sequence). This CDR3 is CASSLGLAGRNEQFF. The CDR3 nucleotides read TGTGCCAGCAGCTTAGGGCTAGCGGGAAGGAATGAGCAGTTCTTC.

The chain couples TRBV21-1 to TRBJ2-7; the D segment call TRBD2 is taken from the table without a DNA check. TRBV21-1 is a pseudogene segment. The CDR3 is made up of 16 amino acids. CDR3 coding DNA: TGTGCCAGCAGCAGCGTATCCCAGCGGAATTCCTACGAGCAGTACTTC. It codes for CASSSVSQRNSYEQYF.

The rearrangement uses TRBV4-3 and TRBJ2-3, with 13 bases aligning to TRBD2. V trimming: 2 bases; J trimming: 4 bases; junction bases outside the gene matches: 6. CDR3 length: 17 amino acids. Germline assignment: CDR1 LGHNA and CDR2 YSLEER. This CDR3 reads CASSQRTSGSWADTQYF. CDR3 DNA: TGCGCCAGCAGCCAAAGGACTAGCGGGAGCTGGGCAGATACGCAGTATTTT.

This clone was counted a few times. This chain uses TRBV4-1 with TRBJ2-3, with D possibly TRBD1 on 5 matching bases. The CDR3 consists of 16 residues. CDR1 and CDR2 (germline): MGHRA, YSYEKL. V lost 1 base, J lost 0 bases, and 11 bases lay in between. The DNA for the CDR3 is TGCGCCAGCAGCCAAGTCCAGGGCCCAAGCACAGATACGCAGTATTTT. Its translation is CASSQVQGPSTDTQYF.

The chain is built from TRBV4-1 and TRBJ1-2, with 9 positions matching TRBD1. Germline V gene lookup returns CDR1 MGHRA and CDR2 YSYEKL. V trimming: 0 bases; J trimming: 3 bases; junction bases outside the gene matches: 5. CDR3 size: 16 residues. For the CDR3, the DNA is TGCGCCAGCAGCCAAGATAACAGGGGGCTGCACTATGGCTACACCTTC. As protein: CASSQDNRGLHYGYTF.

The V gene is TRBV28, the J gene TRBJ1-4, with 10 bases fitting TRBD1. Trimming took 6 bases from V and 0 from J; bases not matched to a gene: 7. The germline V gene encodes CDR1 MDHEN and CDR2 SYDVKM. The CDR3 is 17 residues long. The CDR3 is CASRKTGGRPTNEKLFF. In DNA, the CDR3 is TGTGCCAGCAGGAAGACAGGGGGCCGACCAACTAATGAAAAACTGTTTTTT.

The CDR3 nucleotides are TGTGCCAGCTCTACACAGGGGGCGATTGGAGCCAAAAACATTCAGTACTTC. Amino acids: CASSTQGAIGAKNIQYF. V usage is TRBV19 and J usage is TRBJ2-4; 9 bases agree with TRBD1. Germline V gene lookup returns CDR1 LNHDA and CDR2 SQIVND (reference sequence). The CDR3 has 17 residues. Germline trimming cut 9 bases from V and 0 bases from J; bases unmatched to any gene: 12.